What follows is one T cell receptor (beta chain) and its context. The ends were cut back, 1 base at V and 0 bases at J, with 13 bases in the middle. The CDR3 has 17 amino acids. The germline V gene encodes CDR1 SGHVS and CDR2 FQNEAQ. MiXCR, run by TCRdb on the 5' RACE reads, gives a single entry per CDR3 protein. Altogether approximately 590,000 distinct CDR3 sequences are present, 9.6% being singletons, with the ten largest covering 2.5% to 3.5%. These data originate in a study of identical twins. These sequences were also reported in another study, on yellow fever vaccine responses in identical twins.

This sequence was found in a woman aged 18-29 years in good health. The chain joins TRBV7-8 to TRBJ1-5; D is unresolved. The sample consisted of PBMCs. CDR3 sequence: CASSLEAAVYSNQPQHF. The CDR3 DNA reads as TGTGCCAGCAGCTTAGAGGCAGCCGTCTATAGCAATCAGCCCCAGCATTTT.